This passage covers 12 T cell receptor beta chains from one sample sequenced in a study of cytomegalovirus exposure and HLA in healthy donors. Primers included in the PCR were 60 Vbeta and 13 Jbeta primers. Here immunoSEQ multiplex PCR was the method, and the copy in TCRdb shows in-frame clones only, minus some. This repertoire includes approximately 120,000 clones. The sequenced material came from PBMCs. The receptors were gathered from a man in his forties in good health and CMV-seronegative.

V and J are TRBV27 and TRBJ2-7; TRBD1 matches 7 bases. Germline loops: CDR1 MNHEY, CDR2 SMNVEV (reference sequence). The V segment lost 5 bases and the J segment 7 bases; nucleotides outside the gene matches: 14. The CDR3 runs 15 residues. The CDR3 coding sequence is TGTGCCAGCAGTACCCCTCCGACAGGGTATACTGAGCAGTACTTC. Protein: CASSTPPTGYTEQYF.

The chain joins TRBV5-4 to TRBJ1-1; no reliable D call. The V and J ends lost 2 bases and 1 base respectively, with 6 bases between them. Germline-derived CDR1 and CDR2 are SGHNT and YYREEE (reference sequence). The CDR3 totals 13 residues. The chain's CDR3 is CASSLQSNTEAFF. CDR3 sequence (DNA): TGTGCCAGCAGCTTACAGTCGAACACTGAAGCTTTCTTT.

This chain connects TRBV7-9 to TRBJ2-7; 10 bases agree with TRBD2. Trimming took 2 bases from V and 0 from J; bases not matched to a gene: 4. Looked up from germline, CDR1 is SEHNR and CDR2 is FQNEAQ (reference sequence). This CDR3 spans 16 amino acids. The CDR3: CASSLPGLAASYEQYF. The CDR3 DNA reads TGTGCCAGCAGCTTACCCGGACTAGCGGCCTCCTACGAGCAGTACTTC.

The chain employs TRBV27 and TRBJ2-2; TRBD1 aligns across 11 bases. The CDR3 extends over 14 amino acids. Germline V gives CDR1 MNHEY, CDR2 SMNVEV (reference sequence). Trimming at V came to 9 bases and at J to 6 bases, leaving 6 bases not matched to a gene. CDR3: CASRGQGAAGELFF. CDR3 sequence (DNA): TGTGCCAGTCGCGGACAGGGGGCGGCCGGGGAGCTGTTTTTT.

The chain uses TRBV5-1 and TRBJ2-7; TRBD2 matches 8 bases. This CDR3 has 17 residues. The V and J ends lost 1 base and 1 base, in that order; junction bases with no gene match: 10. Germline CDR1 SGHRS, CDR2 YFSETQ. This chain's CDR3 is CASSLSLGGRTSYEQYF. For the CDR3, the DNA is TGCGCCAGCAGCTTGTCACTGGGCGGGAGGACTTCCTACGAGCAGTACTTC.

The CDR3 DNA sequence: TGTGCCAGTGGGCCAACAGGGATAGAAGATACGCAGTATTTT. This sequence encodes CASGPTGIEDTQYF. The J gene is TRBJ2-3, the V gene TRBV19; a weak D match, TRBD1 (6 bases). The CDR3 sequence is 14 residues long. V lost 8 bases and J 5 bases, leaving 17 bases between the germline ends. The V gene's germline CDR1 is LNHDA and CDR2 SQIVND (reference sequence).

The rearrangement links TRBV27 to TRBJ2-7; 10 bases are a match to TRBD2. This CDR3 contains 17 residues. Per the germline V gene, CDR1 is MNHEY and CDR2 is SMNVEV (reference sequence). Losses at the gene ends were 3 bases for V and 1 base for J; bases not matched to a gene: 9. CDR3 sequence reads: CASSLSGLAGDSYEQYF. The CDR3 bases are TGTGCCAGCAGTTTGTCGGGGCTAGCGGGGGATTCCTACGAGCAGTACTTC.

The V call is TRBV4-2, the J call TRBJ2-4; unclear D gene. The V end lost 4 bases, the J end lost 8 bases, and 12 bases lay between the germline ends. This CDR3 has 13 residues. Germline lookup yields CDR1 LGHNA and CDR2 YNFKEQ. CDR3 sequence: CASSLVVSDIQYF. The CDR3 DNA reads TGTGCCAGCAGCCTTGTGGTTTCGGACATTCAGTACTTC.

The genes are TRBV11-2 and TRBJ2-2; 8 positions match TRBD2. Trimming removed 0 bases from V and 10 bases from J; junction bases left unmatched: 19. The CDR3 is 19 residues long. CDR1 SGHAT and CDR2 FQNNGV come from the germline V gene. The CDR3 loop reads CASSLDRAPSGRTQSELFF. The CDR3 nucleotides read TGTGCCAGCAGCTTAGATCGGGCCCCTAGCGGGCGGACACAGTCGGAGCTGTTTTTT.

This rearrangement joins TRBV10-3 to TRBJ2-6; the D gene is possibly TRBD2 (6 bases). In germline, CDR1 is ENHRY, CDR2 SYGVKD. There are 18 residues in the CDR3. Trimming stripped 6 bases from V and 0 bases from J, with 18 bases between. CDR3 sequence (DNA): TGTGCCATCAGCGGAGGGCCCACAGGCGTCTCTGGGGCCAACGTCCTGACTTTC. Amino acids: CAISGGPTGVSGANVLTF.

The chain uses TRBV27 and TRBJ1-5; D perhaps matches TRBD1 (5 bases). V lost 3 bases, J lost 3 bases, and 9 bases lay in between. Looked up from germline, CDR1 is MNHEY and CDR2 is SMNVEV (reference sequence). The CDR3 sequence is 14 residues long. CDR3 coding DNA: TGTGCCAGCAGTTTTTCAGGGTTCAATCAGCCCCAGCATTTT. It codes for CASSFSGFNQPQHF.

The genes are TRBV4-3 and TRBJ2-3, with 11 bases matching TRBD2. The length of the CDR3 is 18 residues. J gave up 0 bases and V 0 bases, and 5 bases lay outside the gene matches. Germline-derived CDR1 and CDR2 are LGHNA and YSLEER. The chain's CDR3 is CASSQDRTSGGSTDTQYF. As DNA, the CDR3 is TGCGCCAGCAGCCAAGATCGAACTAGCGGGGGAAGCACAGATACGCAGTATTTT.